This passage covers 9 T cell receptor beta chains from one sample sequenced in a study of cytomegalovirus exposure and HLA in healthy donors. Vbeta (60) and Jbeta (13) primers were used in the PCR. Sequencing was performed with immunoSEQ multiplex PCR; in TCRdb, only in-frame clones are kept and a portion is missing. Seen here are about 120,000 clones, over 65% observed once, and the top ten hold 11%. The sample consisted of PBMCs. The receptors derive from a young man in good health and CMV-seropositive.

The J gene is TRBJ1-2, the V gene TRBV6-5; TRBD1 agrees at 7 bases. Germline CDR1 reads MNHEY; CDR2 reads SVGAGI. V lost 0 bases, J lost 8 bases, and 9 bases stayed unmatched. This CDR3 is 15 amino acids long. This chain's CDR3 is CASSYSRQGVSGYTF. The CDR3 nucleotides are TGTGCCAGCAGTTACTCGAGGCAGGGGGTAAGCGGCTACACCTTC.

This CDR3 is CASTPPRTGPDAFF. The CDR3 DNA follows: TGTGCCAGCACTCCGCCCCGGACAGGGCCAGACGCTTTCTTT. The gene calls are TRBV27 and TRBJ1-1, with TRBD1 matching 8 bases. From germline, CDR1 is MNHEY and CDR2 SMNVEV (reference sequence). V lost 7 bases, J lost 11 bases, and 15 bases stayed unmatched. The CDR3 consists of 14 residues.

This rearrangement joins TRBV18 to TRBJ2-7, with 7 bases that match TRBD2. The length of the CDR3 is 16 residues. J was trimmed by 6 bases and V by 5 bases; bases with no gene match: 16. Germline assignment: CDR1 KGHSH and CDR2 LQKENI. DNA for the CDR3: TGTGCCAGCTCAAACTCAGGGAGGGATGGTTCGGCCGAGCAGTACTTC. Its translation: CASSNSGRDGSAEQYF. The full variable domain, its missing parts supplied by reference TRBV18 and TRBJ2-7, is NAGVMQNPRHLVRRRGQEARLRCSPMKGHSHVYWYRQLPEEGLKFMVYLQKENIIDESGMPKERFSAEFPKEGPSILRIQQVVRGDSAAYFCASSNSGRDGSAEQYFGPGTRLTVT.

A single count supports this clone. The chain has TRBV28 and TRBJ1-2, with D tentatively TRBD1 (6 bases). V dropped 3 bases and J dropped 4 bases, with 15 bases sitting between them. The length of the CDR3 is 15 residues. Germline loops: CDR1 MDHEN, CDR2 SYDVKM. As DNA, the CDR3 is TGTGCCAGCAGTTTCACGCTCACAGGGAGCTATGGCTACACCTTC. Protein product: CASSFTLTGSYGYTF.

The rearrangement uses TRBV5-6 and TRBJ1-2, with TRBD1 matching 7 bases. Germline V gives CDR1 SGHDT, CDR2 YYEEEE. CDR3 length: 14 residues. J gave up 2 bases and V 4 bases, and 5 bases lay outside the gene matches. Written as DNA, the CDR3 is TGTGCCAGCAGCCGGGGACAGACGAACTATGGCTACACCTTC. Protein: CASSRGQTNYGYTF.

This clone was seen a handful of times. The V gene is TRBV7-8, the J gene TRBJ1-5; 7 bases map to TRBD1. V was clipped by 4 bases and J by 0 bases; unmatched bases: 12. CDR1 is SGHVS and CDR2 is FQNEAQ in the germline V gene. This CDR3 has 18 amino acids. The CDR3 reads CASSSGQARLYSNQPQHF. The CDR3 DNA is TGTGCCAGCAGCTCCGGACAGGCCCGACTTTATAGCAATCAGCCCCAGCATTTT. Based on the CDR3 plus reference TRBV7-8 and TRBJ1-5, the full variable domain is GAGVSQSPRYKVAKRGQDVALRCDPISGHVSLFWYQQALGQGPEFLTYFQNEAQLDKSGLPSDRFFAERPEGSVSTLKIQRTQQEDSAVYLCASSSGQARLYSNQPQHFGDGTRLSIL.

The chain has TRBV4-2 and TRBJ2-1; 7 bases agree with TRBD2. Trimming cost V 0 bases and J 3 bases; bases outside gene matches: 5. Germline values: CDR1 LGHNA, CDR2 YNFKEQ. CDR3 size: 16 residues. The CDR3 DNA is TGTGCCAGCAGCCAAGAGGGTGCGGGAGACTACAATGAGCAGTTCTTC. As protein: CASSQEGAGDYNEQFF.

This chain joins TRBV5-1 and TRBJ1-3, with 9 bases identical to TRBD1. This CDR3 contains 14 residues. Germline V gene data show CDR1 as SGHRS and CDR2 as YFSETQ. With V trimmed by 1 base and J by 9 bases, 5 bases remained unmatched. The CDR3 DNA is TGCGCCAGCAGCTTGACCGGGACAGGGCTCACCATATATTTT. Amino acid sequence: CASSLTGTGLTIYF.

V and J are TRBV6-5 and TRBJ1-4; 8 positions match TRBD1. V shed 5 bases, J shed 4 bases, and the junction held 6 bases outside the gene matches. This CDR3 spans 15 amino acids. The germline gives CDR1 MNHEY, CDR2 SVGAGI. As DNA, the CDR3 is TGTGCCAGCAGTCGGCAGGGGGCGGGTAATGAAAAACTGTTTTTT. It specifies CASSRQGAGNEKLFF.